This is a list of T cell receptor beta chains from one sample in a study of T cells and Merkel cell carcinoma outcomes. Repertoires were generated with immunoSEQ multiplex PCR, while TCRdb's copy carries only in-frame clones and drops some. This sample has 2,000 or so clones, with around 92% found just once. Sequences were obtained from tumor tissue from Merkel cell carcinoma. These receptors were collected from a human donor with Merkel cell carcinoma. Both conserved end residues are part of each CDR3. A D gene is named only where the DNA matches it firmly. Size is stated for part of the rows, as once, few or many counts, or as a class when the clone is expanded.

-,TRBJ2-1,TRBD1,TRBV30,TGTGCCTGGAGCCGGACAGGGATTGTGAATGAGCAGTTCTTC,CAWSRTGIVNEQFF
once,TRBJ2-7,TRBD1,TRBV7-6,TGTGCCAGCAGCATACAGGGGGACCTCTCCTACGAGCAGTACTTC,CASSIQGDLSYEQYF
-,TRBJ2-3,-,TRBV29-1,TGCAGCGTGGAGGGTTCTGACAGACGCGAGCCAAATACGCAGTATTTT,CSVEGSDRREPNTQYF
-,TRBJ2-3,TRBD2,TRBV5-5,TGTGCTAGCAGCTTGGTTAGCGGGAGCACCACAGATACGCAGTATTTT,CASSLVSGSTTDTQYF
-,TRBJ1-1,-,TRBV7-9,TGTGCCAGCAGCACGGAGGTGAACACTGAAGCTTTCTTT,CASSTEVNTEAFF
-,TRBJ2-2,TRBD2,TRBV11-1,TGTGCCAGCAGCCCCAGACTAGCGCCCGGGGAGCTGTTTTTT,CASSPRLAPGELFF
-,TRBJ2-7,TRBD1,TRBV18,TGTGCCAGCTCACTCCTCCCCATTGACAGGGTTGCTCCAACTTCTTCCTACGAGCAGTACTTC,CASSLLPIDRVAPTSSYEQYF
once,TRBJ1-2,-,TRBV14,TGTGCCAGCAGCCAAGTGGGGCTGAGATACACCTTC,CASSQVGLRYTF
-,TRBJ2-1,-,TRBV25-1,TGTGCCAATTCCCCCCCGTGGGCCGGATCCTACAATGAGCAGTTCTTC,CANSPPWAGSYNEQFF
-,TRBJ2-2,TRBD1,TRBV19,TGTGCCAGTAGTAACCGGGACAGGAACACCGGGGAGCTGTTTTTT,CASSNRDRNTGELFF
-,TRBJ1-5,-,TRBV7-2,TGTGCCAGCAGCTTAGAAACCAGAACCCAGCATTTT,CASSLETRTQHF
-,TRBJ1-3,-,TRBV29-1,TGCAGCGTTGTCCAGTCCTCTGGAAACACCATATATTTT,CSVVQSSGNTIYF
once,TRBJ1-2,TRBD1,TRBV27,TGTGCCAGTCAAAGACAGGGAAGTCTGGGTGGCTACACCTTC,CASQRQGSLGGYTF
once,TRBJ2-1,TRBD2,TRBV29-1,TGCAGCGTCCTCGGACTAGCGGGACACTACAATGAGCAGTTCTTC,CSVLGLAGHYNEQFF
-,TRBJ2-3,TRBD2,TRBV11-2,TGTGCCAGCAGCCTGAGACTAGCGGGGGGTCCCGAGACGCAGTATTTT,CASSLRLAGGPETQYF